One and the same sample provided the 30 T cell receptor beta chains below, sequenced in a study of T cell repertoires in cytomegalovirus infection. MiXCR, run by TCRdb on the reads, gives a single entry per CDR3 protein. The profile shows under 300,000 distinct CDR3 sequences, over 15% of them singletons. Sequences were obtained from CD8+ T cells from PBMCs. The source of these receptors is a human donor in good health (CMV status not recorded). Some clones in this sample may be carry-over from other donors' samples.

Many counts were recorded for this clonotype. The chain is built from TRBV7-8 and TRBJ2-1; 7 bases align to TRBD1. J lost 0 bases, V lost 5 bases, and 7 bases had no gene match. Germline V gene data show CDR1 as SGHVS and CDR2 as FQNEAQ. This CDR3 spans 16 amino acids. CDR3 protein: CASSTSTGPSYNEQFF. In DNA form, the CDR3 reads TGTGCCAGCAGCACATCGACAGGGCCCTCCTACAATGAGCAGTTCTTC.

This clonotype appeared many times. The V call is TRBV2, the J call TRBJ2-1, with 7 bases that match TRBD2. V dropped 6 bases and J dropped 6; count of bases not matched to a gene: 8. The CDR3 sequence is 14 residues long. Germline-derived CDR1 and CDR2 are SNHLY and FYNNEI. The CDR3 loop is CASSGLVGVNEQFF. The DNA for the CDR3 is TGTGCCAGCAGCGGACTAGTCGGGGTCAATGAGCAGTTCTTC.

This clonotype was counted a few times. This chain joins TRBV14 and TRBJ2-7; tentatively, D is TRBD2 (6 bases). Germline assignment: CDR1 SGHDN and CDR2 FVKESK. The germline V and J ends were trimmed by 2 bases and 3 bases, with 8 bases remaining between them. The CDR3 is 13 residues long. DNA of the CDR3: TGTGCCAGCAGCCAATGGGGGGACTACGAGCAGTACTTC. This translates into CASSQWGDYEQYF.

The chain links TRBV20-1 to TRBJ1-4; no clear D gene. The CDR3 contains 13 residues. V was clipped by 3 bases and J by 5 bases, with 10 bases between them. Germline loops: CDR1 DFQATT, CDR2 SNEGSKA (reference sequence). In DNA form, the CDR3 reads TGCAGTGCTAGGAGACGGTTCAATGAAAAACTGTTTTTT. Translation: CSARRRFNEKLFF.

This clonotype was observed at least ten times. The chain carries TRBV28 and TRBJ2-7; 9 nucleotides align to TRBD1. CDR1 and CDR2 from the germline V gene are MDHEN and SYDVKM. CDR3 length: 16 amino acids. Trimming at V came to 8 bases and at J to 5 bases, leaving 16 bases not matched to a gene. CDR3 sequence: CASRSAYRDRDDEQYF. CDR3 DNA: TGTGCCAGCCGGAGCGCTTACCGGGACAGGGACGACGAGCAGTACTTC.

This clonotype was observed a handful of times. The chain joins TRBV28 to TRBJ2-7; 8 nucleotides line up with TRBD2. This CDR3 is 14 amino acids long. Germline V CDR1 and CDR2: MDHEN, SYDVKM. J gave up 7 bases and V 8 bases, and 13 bases lay outside the gene matches. In DNA form, the CDR3 reads TGTGCCAGCTCTCCGGGACTAGTACTCCCGGAGCAGTACTTC. This gives the protein CASSPGLVLPEQYF.

This clonotype was observed many times. The chain uses TRBV7-9 and TRBJ2-4, with 7 bases fitting TRBD1. CDR1 SEHNR and CDR2 FQNEAQ come from the germline V gene (reference sequence). V shed 5 bases, J shed 8 bases, and the junction held 18 bases outside the gene matches. The CDR3 extends over 17 amino acids. For the CDR3, the DNA is TGTGCCAGCAGCCCGGCGACAGGGCTGGGGCAAGGGGACATTCAGTACTTC. Amino acid sequence: CASSPATGLGQGDIQYF.

The chain couples TRBV29-1 to TRBJ2-7; tentative D call: TRBD1 (7 bases). Germline lookup yields CDR1 SQVTM and CDR2 ANQGSEA. The CDR3 is made up of 15 amino acids. Trimming pared 6 bases from V and 2 bases from J, leaving 20 bases between. CDR3 in amino acids: CSVGGQSVGAYEQYF. As DNA, the CDR3 is TGCAGCGTGGGGGGACAGTCAGTTGGGGCCTACGAGCAGTACTTC.

This clonotype has ten or more counts. The CDR3 nucleotides are TGTGCCAGCAGCTTCGGGCTAGCGGGGGTCACAGATACGCAGTATTTT. This translates into CASSFGLAGVTDTQYF. V usage is TRBV7-2 and J usage is TRBJ2-3; 10 nucleotides agree with TRBD2. This CDR3 is 16 amino acids long. Trimming at V came to 3 bases and at J to 2 bases, leaving 5 bases not matched to a gene. In germline, CDR1 is SGHTA, CDR2 FQGNSA.

This clonotype was counted at least ten times. The chain is built from TRBV6-1 and TRBJ2-7, with D unresolved. The CDR3 runs to 13 residues. Between the trimmed V and J ends, which lost 4 bases and 3 bases, there was a span of 10 bases. Germline CDR1 reads MNHNS; CDR2 reads SASEGT. The CDR3 coding sequence is TGTGCCAGCAGTGCTTTCCCGAACTACGAGCAGTACTTC. Amino acid sequence: CASSAFPNYEQYF.

The rearrangement links TRBV25-1 to TRBJ1-1, with D possibly matching TRBD1 (5 bases). The CDR3 extends over 14 amino acids. Trimming left V 0 bases short and J 4 bases short, with 9 bases between. The V gene's germline CDR1 is MGHDK and CDR2 SYGVNS. The CDR3 DNA follows: TGTGCCAGCAGTGAATATTTCGGGGCCACTGAAGCTTTCTTT. This encodes CASSEYFGATEAFF.

At least ten counts were recorded for this clonotype. This chain links TRBV7-9 with TRBJ2-3; a weak D match, TRBD2 (7 bases). V was pared by 2 bases and J by 6 bases, with 12 bases between. This CDR3 has 14 amino acids. Germline V lookup: CDR1 SEHNR, CDR2 FQNEAQ (reference sequence). The CDR3, as DNA: TGTGCCAGCAGCTTACGGGGGGCGATGGATACGCAGTATTTT. It translates to CASSLRGAMDTQYF.

This clonotype was recorded many times. This chain links TRBV7-9 with TRBJ2-5; a possible D gene is TRBD1 (6 bases). CDR1 and CDR2 from the germline V gene are SEHNR and FQNEAQ (reference sequence). The length of the CDR3 is 18 residues. The ends were cut back, 5 bases at V and 4 bases at J, with 26 bases in the middle. As DNA, the CDR3 is TGTGCCAGCAGCCCAGCACAGGGTAGGGCGGTGGTGAGAGAGACCCAGTACTTC. Protein sequence: CASSPAQGRAVVRETQYF.

A few counts support this clonotype. The rearrangement links TRBV28 to TRBJ2-7, with D possibly called TRBD1 or TRBD2 (5 bases each). Per germline, CDR1 MDHEN and CDR2 SYDVKM. V was shortened by 7 bases and J by 1 base, with 14 bases between the two germline ends. This CDR3 is 14 amino acids long. The CDR3 DNA is TGTGCCAGCACCCACCAGGGACCATCCTACGAGCAGTACTTC. Translated: CASTHQGPSYEQYF.

The rearrangement uses TRBV5-6 and TRBJ2-7, with D perhaps being TRBD1 or TRBD2 (6 bases each). Trimming cost V 7 bases and J 5 bases, with 10 bases left between them. This CDR3 spans 11 amino acids. The germline CDR1 and CDR2 sequences are SGHDT and YYEEEE. In nucleotides, the CDR3 is TGTGCCAGCGGACGGGGGCACGAGCAGTACTTC. Residues: CASGRGHEQYF.

This chain links TRBV29-1 with TRBJ1-5, with a tentative D call TRBD1 (6 bases). The germline V gene encodes CDR1 SQVTM and CDR2 ANQGSEA. Trimming stripped 4 bases from V and 8 bases from J, with 18 bases between. The CDR3 length is 14 residues. In nucleotides, the CDR3 is TGCAGCGTTGTTCTGGAGGGGGATCTTGAGCCCCAGCATTTT. It yields the protein CSVVLEGDLEPQHF. Full variable domain (missing parts from reference TRBV29-1 and TRBJ1-5): SAVISQKPSRDICQRGTSLTIQCQVDSQVTMMFWYRQQPGQSLTLIATANQGSEATYESGFVIDKFPISRPNLTFSTLTVSNMSPEDSSIYLCSVVLEGDLEPQHFGDGTRLSIL.

In its sample, this clonotype was seen many times. The V gene is TRBV7-2, the J gene TRBJ2-7; 10 positions match TRBD2. The CDR3 is 16 amino acids. Germline CDR1 SGHTA, CDR2 FQGNSA. Trimming took 4 bases from V and 3 from J; bases not matched to a gene: 9. The CDR3 DNA is TGTGCCAGCAGCTACCCCCTAGAGCGGGGGGGCTACGAGCAGTACTTC. Translating gives CASSYPLERGGYEQYF.

This clonotype was picked up many times. V and J are TRBV6-6 and TRBJ1-4; D possibly corresponds to TRBD1 (6 bases). The V gene lost 2 bases and the J gene lost 8 bases, with 15 bases spanning the gap. This CDR3 region has 15 residues. Germline lookup yields CDR1 MNHNY and CDR2 SVGAGI (reference sequence). CDR3 protein: CASSYTQGVGEKLFF. CDR3 sequence (DNA): TGTGCCAGCAGTTACACACAGGGAGTAGGGGAAAAACTGTTTTTT.

This clonotype was counted many times. This chain links TRBV7-2 with TRBJ2-3, with D unresolved. Between the trimmed V and J ends, which lost 1 base and 4 bases, there was a span of 6 bases. The CDR3 runs to 13 residues. The germline V gene has CDR1 SGHTA and CDR2 FQGNSA. CDR3 residues: CASSLVSADTQYF. Written as DNA, the CDR3 is TGTGCCAGCAGCTTAGTTTCAGCAGATACGCAGTATTTT. The full variable domain, its missing parts supplied by reference TRBV7-2 and TRBJ2-3, is GAGVSQSPSNKVTEKGKDVELRCDPISGHTALYWYRQSLGQGLEFLIYFQGNSAPDKSGLPSDRFSAERTGGSVSTLTIQRTQQEDSAVYLCASSLVSADTQYFGPGTRLTVL.

In its sample, this clonotype was seen a few times. The chain recombines TRBV7-9 with TRBJ2-6, with TRBD1 matching 9 bases. From germline, CDR1 is SEHNR and CDR2 FQNEAQ (reference sequence). This CDR3 contains 17 residues. V lost 4 bases to trimming and J lost 2 bases; unmatched junction nucleotides: 6. The CDR3 here is CASSSGTGRAGANVLTF. For the CDR3, the DNA is TGTGCCAGCAGCTCCGGGACAGGGCGGGCTGGGGCCAACGTCCTGACTTTC.

This clonotype has a handful of counts. V usage is TRBV29-1 and J usage is TRBJ2-3, with D tentatively TRBD1 (5 bases). Germline V gene data show CDR1 as SQVTM and CDR2 as ANQGSEA. Trimming cost V 4 bases and J 2 bases, with 16 bases left between them. CDR3 length equals 15 residues. The CDR3 loop reads CSVGQLDVATDTQYF. CDR3 sequence (DNA): TGCAGCGTTGGACAGCTAGACGTTGCCACAGATACGCAGTATTTT.

This clonotype was counted ten times or more. The chain carries TRBV6-2 or TRBV6-3 and TRBJ2-7; D not resolved. Trimming pared 6 bases from V and 4 bases from J, leaving 22 bases between. This CDR3 comprises 16 residues. In germline, CDR1 is MNHEY, CDR2 SVGEGT. The CDR3 DNA follows: TGTGCCAGCAGCTCCTCCCCTCGGTTGGTAGGATACGAGCAGTACTTC. Protein sequence: CASSSSPRLVGYEQYF.

This chain uses TRBV27 with TRBJ2-6; D ambiguous. This CDR3 has 17 residues. Per germline, CDR1 MNHEY and CDR2 SMNVEV (reference sequence). V was pared by 5 bases and J by 0 bases, with 14 bases between. The CDR3 reads CASSPGHIPSGANVLTF. The CDR3 DNA follows: TGTGCCAGCAGTCCCGGGCACATACCCTCTGGGGCCAACGTCCTGACTTTC.

The V gene is TRBV19, the J gene TRBJ2-5; the D gene is possibly TRBD2 (5 bases). Trimming took 4 bases from V and 5 from J, leaving 11 bases between them. This CDR3 region has 13 residues. Germline V lookup: CDR1 LNHDA, CDR2 SQIVND (reference sequence). Written as DNA, the CDR3 is TGTGCCAGTAGTAACGGCGGGTTGGAGACCCAGTACTTC. Its protein is CASSNGGLETQYF.

The chain links TRBV2 to TRBJ2-7; TRBD2 matches at 9 bases. Per germline, CDR1 SNHLY and CDR2 FYNNEI. V was clipped by 3 bases and J by 2 bases; unmatched bases: 5. The CDR3 length is 15 residues. Here the CDR3 reads CASSEVVAGAYEQYF. CDR3 DNA sequence: TGTGCCAGCAGTGAGGTAGTAGCGGGGGCCTACGAGCAGTACTTC.

Details on this clonotype: This may be a read error, as it is one base from a much larger clone. This chain links TRBV12-3 or TRBV12-4 with TRBJ1-3; D not certain. The CDR3 loop spans 14 amino acids. CDR3 residues: CASTIIPSGNTVYF. CDR3 coding DNA: TGTGCCAGCACCATCATCCCTTCTGGAAACACCGTATATTTT.

This clonotype came up many times. The chain links TRBV7-2 to TRBJ1-4; maybe TRBD1 (6 bases). The germline V and J ends were trimmed by 4 bases and 6 bases, with 21 bases remaining between them. CDR3 size: 17 residues. Germline CDR1 reads SGHTA; CDR2 reads FQGNSA. In DNA form, the CDR3 reads TGTGCCAGCAGCTCAGTCGGGCAGGGGAGGCGGGATGAAAAACTGTTTTTT. Protein sequence: CASSSVGQGRRDEKLFF.

This clonotype turned up a few times. The chain carries TRBV28 and TRBJ2-7, with 11 bases that match TRBD2. Looked up from germline, CDR1 is MDHEN and CDR2 is SYDVKM. Losses at the gene ends were 4 bases for V and 0 bases for J; bases not matched to a gene: 11. The CDR3 runs 18 residues. CDR3 nucleotides: TGTGCCAGCAGTTCCCCTCAACTAGCGGGGGCCATCTCCTACGAGCAGTACTTC. This sequence encodes CASSSPQLAGAISYEQYF.

In its sample, this clonotype was seen many times. J is TRBJ2-2 and V is TRBV7-6; 7 nucleotides match TRBD1. V was clipped by 6 bases and J by 6 bases; unmatched bases: 4. The CDR3 sequence is 13 residues long. The germline V gene has CDR1 SGHVS and CDR2 FNYEAQ. The CDR3 region is CASRTRGPGELFF. In nucleotides, the CDR3 is TGTGCCAGCAGAACGAGGGGGCCCGGGGAGCTGTTTTTT.

Ten or more counts support this clonotype. The V gene is TRBV10-3, the J gene TRBJ1-6; a possible D gene is TRBD1 (5 bases). Germline-derived CDR1 and CDR2 are ENHRY and SYGVKD. The CDR3 covers 14 residues. V lost 3 bases and J lost 8, with 11 bases in between. The CDR3 DNA follows: TGTGCCATCAGTGACAAGACAGATTATTCACCCCTCCACTTT. Protein product: CAISDKTDYSPLHF.